This passage covers 15 T cell receptor beta chains from one sample sequenced in a study of shared clonotypes between healthy human individuals. Assay used: immunoSEQ multiplex PCR; TCRdb lists only in-frame clones, some missing. The profile shows millions of clones, approximately 90% of them singletons. Sequencing used naive CD4+ T cells sorted from blood. The subset was: CD45RA+ positively selected. The receptors shown here come from a man between 18 and 29 years old in good health.

The CDR3 reads CASSVGRGAGNTGELFF. DNA of the CDR3: TGTGCCAGCAGCGTAGGGCGGGGAGCGGGGAACACCGGGGAGCTGTTTTTT. This chain joins TRBV9 and TRBJ2-2, with D possibly TRBD2 on 6 matching bases. Trimming took 0 bases from V and 1 from J, leaving 13 bases between them. This CDR3 has 17 amino acids. Germline V gives CDR1 SGDLS, CDR2 YYNGEE.

The chain carries TRBV5-1 and TRBJ2-7, with D perhaps TRBD1 or TRBD2 (6 bases each). The CDR3 is 17 amino acids. Between the trimmed V and J ends, which lost 3 bases and 0 bases, there was a span of 19 bases. Per the germline V gene, CDR1 is SGHRS and CDR2 is YFSETQ. CDR3 DNA: TGCGCCAGCAGCTCACTCATTTCGGAGGGGGGCTCCTACGAGCAGTACTTC. Translated, it gives CASSSLISEGGSYEQYF.

The gene calls are TRBV5-6 and TRBJ2-3, with 9 bases matching TRBD1. Germline-derived CDR1 and CDR2 are SGHDT and YYEEEE. This CDR3 has 16 residues. The V and J ends lost 4 bases and 1 base, in that order; junction bases with no gene match: 7. The CDR3 spells CASSPGQGMGTDTQYF. The CDR3, as DNA: TGTGCCAGCAGCCCCGGACAGGGGATGGGCACAGATACGCAGTATTTT.

The J gene is TRBJ1-3, the V gene TRBV6-6, with D maybe TRBD1 (5 bases). Trimming cost V 2 bases and J 0 bases, with 11 bases left between them. The CDR3 runs 16 residues. The germline gives CDR1 MNHNY, CDR2 SVGAGI (reference sequence). The CDR3 DNA reads as TGTGCCAGCAGTTACGGGGGGGGAACCTCTGGAAACACCATATATTTT. Translation gives CASSYGGGTSGNTIYF.

This chain uses TRBV6-1 with TRBJ1-5; TRBD1 might be the D (5 bases). Germline V CDR1 and CDR2: MNHNS, SASEGT. The V end lost 5 bases, the J end lost 4 bases, and 9 bases lay between the germline ends. The CDR3 is 13 amino acids. The CDR3 region has the DNA TGTGCCAGCAGTCTAGACAGAAATCAGCCCCAGCATTTT. Its protein is CASSLDRNQPQHF.

The chain joins TRBV2 to TRBJ1-2, with 8 bases identical to TRBD1. Losses at the gene ends were 6 bases for V and 2 bases for J; bases not matched to a gene: 11. CDR3 length: 16 residues. The germline gives CDR1 SNHLY, CDR2 FYNNEI. CDR3 DNA: TGTGCCAGCAGCCTCTCCCGGGGACAGGTAAACTATGGCTACACCTTC. Amino acid sequence: CASSLSRGQVNYGYTF.

CDR3 sequence reads: CASSSNPSRGNEQFF. For the CDR3, the DNA is TGTGCCAGCAGCAGTAACCCCTCCCGAGGCAATGAGCAGTTCTTC. The chain links TRBV21-1 to TRBJ2-1; no check of the table's D call, TRBD2, against the DNA was made. TRBV21-1 is a pseudogene segment. The CDR3 length is 15 residues.

The chain is built from TRBV9 and TRBJ2-5; D is undetermined. The CDR3 extends over 15 amino acids. Germline loops: CDR1 SGDLS, CDR2 YYNGEE. Trimming removed 0 bases at V and 5 bases at J, with 14 bases between. CDR3 region: CASSVATSTTETQYF. The CDR3 DNA reads as TGTGCCAGCAGCGTAGCCACGTCTACCACGGAGACCCAGTACTTC.

V gene TRBV18 combines with J gene TRBJ1-4; tentatively, D is TRBD1 (6 bases). The CDR3 runs to 14 residues. Per the germline V gene, CDR1 is KGHSH and CDR2 is LQKENI. Trimming took 0 bases from V and 10 from J, leaving 12 bases between them. The DNA for the CDR3 is TGTGCCAGCTCACCACCGACGGTGGGGGCAAAACTGTTTTTT. Amino acids: CASSPPTVGAKLFF.

CDR3 residues: CASSASSDRGPVRQYF. The CDR3 region has the DNA TGTGCCAGCAGTGCCAGTTCGGACAGGGGGCCAGTGAGGCAGTACTTC. The V gene is TRBV6-1, the J gene TRBJ2-7; 11 bases map to TRBD1. J was trimmed by 9 bases and V by 4 bases; bases with no gene match: 14. This CDR3 has 16 residues. Germline assignment: CDR1 MNHNS and CDR2 SASEGT.

The chain couples TRBV18 to TRBJ2-6; D is possibly TRBD1 (6 bases). V was cut by 3 bases and J by 2 bases, with 11 bases left in between. This CDR3 contains 16 residues. The germline V gene has CDR1 KGHSH and CDR2 LQKENI. The CDR3: CASSPQQGAGANVLTF. As DNA, the CDR3 is TGTGCCAGCTCACCTCAACAGGGCGCTGGGGCCAACGTCCTGACTTTC.

This clone has a single count. The CDR3 DNA reads TGCGCCAGCAGCCAAGGGGACAGGGGCACAGATACGCAGTATTTT. This encodes CASSQGDRGTDTQYF. V gene TRBV4-1 combines with J gene TRBJ2-3; 9 bases are a match to TRBD1. Germline CDR1 is MGHRA and CDR2 is YSYEKL. This CDR3 comprises 15 residues. Trimming cost V 1 base and J 1 base; bases outside gene matches: 0.

The chain combines TRBV7-6 with TRBJ2-1, with D unresolved. The ends were cut back, 3 bases at V and 0 bases at J, with 9 bases in the middle. CDR3 length: 15 amino acids. The V gene's germline CDR1 is SGHVS and CDR2 FNYEAQ. CDR3 bases: TGTGCCAGCAGCTTTTCTCAGAGCTCCTACAATGAGCAGTTCTTC. It encodes CASSFSQSSYNEQFF.

The chain couples TRBV11-2 to TRBJ1-1, with a tentative D call TRBD1 (6 bases). Germline V CDR1 and CDR2: SGHAT, FQNNGV. The CDR3 has 15 residues. With 2 bases removed from V and 5 bases from J, the gap between germline ends came to 15 bases. In nucleotides, the CDR3 is TGTGCCAGCAGCTTATTGCCGGGGGCTAGTACTGAAGCTTTCTTT. As protein: CASSLLPGASTEAFF. The full variable domain, in which reference TRBV11-2 and TRBJ1-1 provide the parts outside the CDR3, is EAGVAQSPRYKIIEKRQSVAFWCNPISGHATLYWYQQILGQGPKLLIQFQNNGVVDDSQLPKDRFSAERLKGVDSTLKIQPAKLEDSAVYLCASSLLPGASTEAFFGQGTRLTVV.

The V gene is TRBV7-2, the J gene TRBJ2-6; D is unclear. CDR3 length equals 14 residues. Trimming removed 3 bases at V and 2 bases at J, with 5 bases between. Germline-derived CDR1 and CDR2 are SGHTA and FQGNSA. The CDR3 region has the DNA TGTGCCAGCAGCTTGAGGACTGGGGCCAACGTCCTGACTTTC. Translated: CASSLRTGANVLTF.